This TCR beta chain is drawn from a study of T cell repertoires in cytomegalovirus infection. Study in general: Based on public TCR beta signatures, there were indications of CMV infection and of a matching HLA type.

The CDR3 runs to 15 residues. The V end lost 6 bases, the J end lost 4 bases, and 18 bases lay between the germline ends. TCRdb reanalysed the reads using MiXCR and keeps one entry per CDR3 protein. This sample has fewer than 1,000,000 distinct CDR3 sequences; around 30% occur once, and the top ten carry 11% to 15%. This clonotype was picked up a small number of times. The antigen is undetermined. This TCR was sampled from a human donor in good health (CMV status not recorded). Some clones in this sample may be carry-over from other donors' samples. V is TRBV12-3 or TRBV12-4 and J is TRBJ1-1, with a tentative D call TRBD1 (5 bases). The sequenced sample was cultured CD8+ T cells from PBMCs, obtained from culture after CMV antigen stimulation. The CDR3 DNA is TGTGCCAGCAGGACCGAAATAGGGGCGGTCACTGAAGCTTTCTTT. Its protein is CASRTEIGAVTEAFF.